The next 8 T cell receptor beta chains were all read from a single sample in a study of Ad26.COV2.S vaccination and SARS-CoV-2 variants. Clones were read by immunoSEQ multiplex PCR, and TCRdb kept only the in-frame ones, dropping some. The data contain hundreds of thousands of clones, approximately 92% of them singletons. The treatment denotes: roughly 20 received Ad26.COV2.S at low or high dose, single or two shots; 5 received placebo; per-sample allocation not given. Sampling happened 63 days after the first vaccine or placebo injection. The starting material was peripheral blood, obtained in a trial of Ad26.COV2.S vaccine versus placebo. All receptors come from a person between 18 and 60 years old who received the Ad26.COV2.S COVID-19 vaccine or a placebo.

The chain is built from TRBV19 and TRBJ2-1; tentatively, D is TRBD1 (5 bases). Trimming took off 3 bases at V and 6 bases at J, with 15 bases between the two ends. This CDR3 region has 15 residues. CDR1 is LNHDA and CDR2 is SQIVND in the germline V gene (reference sequence). This CDR3 reads CASSIGQGSINEQFF. The CDR3 DNA reads as TGTGCCAGTAGTATTGGGCAGGGTAGTATCAATGAGCAGTTCTTC.

This clone was found once. Other nucleotide sequences from this sample produce the same CDR3. The V gene is TRBV28, the J gene TRBJ1-1; D is ambiguous. CDR1 is MDHEN, CDR2 SYDVKM, per germline. CDR3 size: 13 residues. Trimming cost V 2 bases and J 1 base, with 5 bases left between them. The CDR3 nucleotides are TGTGCCAGCAGTTTACTAGGGAACACTGAAGCTTTCTTT. This gives the protein CASSLLGNTEAFF. The full variable domain, its missing parts supplied by reference TRBV28 and TRBJ1-1, is DVKVTQSSRYLVKRTGEKVFLECVQDMDHENMFWYRQDPGLGLRLIYFSYDVKMKEKGDIPEGYSVSREKKERFSLILESASTNQTSMYLCASSLLGNTEAFFGQGTRLTVV.

The chain recombines TRBV19 with TRBJ2-7; 9 positions agree with TRBD2. The germline CDR1 and CDR2 sequences are LNHDA and SQIVND (reference sequence). V was clipped by 5 bases and J by 6 bases; unmatched bases: 17. The CDR3 runs to 17 residues. The CDR3 region is CASSVTSGTFITVEQYF. The CDR3 bases are TGTGCCAGTAGTGTGACTAGCGGTACCTTCATTACGGTCGAGCAGTACTTC.

For this clone: The conserved phenylalanine or tryptophan normally closing the CDR3 is absent here, so this likely arose from a read error. The chain carries TRBV12-3 or TRBV12-4 and TRBJ1-1; D gene unclear. CDR3 length: 13 amino acids. V was cut by 3 bases and J by 0 bases, with 5 bases left in between. CDR3 nucleotide sequence: TGTGCCAGCAGTTTTTCACTGAACACTGAAGCTTTCGTT. It translates to CASSFSLNTEAFV.

The rearrangement joins TRBV15 to TRBJ2-2; D is undetermined. Trimming pared 1 base from V and 2 bases from J, leaving 11 bases between. The CDR3 runs to 16 residues. CDR1 and CDR2 (germline): LNHNV, YYDKDF (reference sequence). The CDR3 region has the DNA TGTGCCACCAGCAGAGGTGCACAACCCAACACCGGGGAGCTGTTTTTT. Translating it yields CATSRGAQPNTGELFF.

The rearrangement links TRBV28 to TRBJ2-7; D gene unclear. This CDR3 is built from 12 residues. V was shortened by 5 bases and J by 3 bases, with 8 bases between the two germline ends. CDR1 is MDHEN, CDR2 SYDVKM, per germline. The CDR3 is CASSRPLYEQYF. The DNA for the CDR3 is TGTGCCAGCAGTCGCCCCCTCTACGAGCAGTACTTC.

The chain is built from TRBV24-1 and TRBJ2-1, with 8 nucleotides matching TRBD2. The CDR3 has 17 residues. Germline CDR1 KGHDR, CDR2 SFDVKD. The V and J ends lost 0 bases and 7 bases, in that order; junction bases with no gene match: 10. The DNA of the CDR3 is TGTGCCACCAGTGATTTGTTGGCGGGAGGCGGTTGGAATGAGCAGTTCTTC. Translating it yields CATSDLLAGGGWNEQFF.

The rearrangement uses TRBV3-1 (or the pseudogene TRBV3-2) and TRBJ2-7; D might be TRBD2 (6 bases). Germline values: CDR1 LGHDT, CDR2 YNNKEL (reference sequence). V lost 2 bases, J lost 5 bases, and 19 bases lay in between. CDR3 length: 16 residues. CDR3 in DNA: TGTGCCAGCAGCCAATGGTCAGGCGGGATTATAGACGAGCAGTACTTC. It yields the protein CASSQWSGGIIDEQYF.